The T cell receptor beta chain described here comes from a study of OX40 agonist ivuxolimab in advanced cancers. Broadly, across the study: Ivuxolimab was an agonistic, fully human IgG2 monoclonal antibody directed against OX40 (CD134), a costimulatory receptor. The paper describes the monotherapy dose-escalation part (N = 52 patients) of the phase I trial of ivuxolimab. Patients were allowed to have had prior anti-PD-1, anti-PD-L1 or anti-CTLA-4 therapy, and around 41% of the dose-escalation patients had previously received checkpoint inhibitors. Intravenous ivuxolimab was administered to patients every 2 weeks at six dose levels: 0.01, 0.1, 0.3, 1.5, 3 and 10 mg/kg. In the dose-escalation cohort, 65% to 90% of patients were male, and the mean age was roughly 60 years, with a range of about 20 to 90. Partial responses were achieved by three dose-escalation patients, of whom one had hepatocellular carcinoma and two had cutaneous melanoma. Peripheral TCRbeta sequencing was intended to test whether TCR sequence diversity was altered and clonal T-cell expansion was caused by ivuxolimab. Of the 50 to 55 dose-escalation patients, hepatocellular carcinoma was present in about 20, melanoma in roughly 15, renal cell carcinoma in 9 and head and neck cancer in 9.

From a lookup of the germline V gene, CDR1 and CDR2 are SGHVS and FNYEAQ. The CDR3 starts with the cysteine, ends with the phenylalanine, and has 17 residues. Solely the CDR3 DNA is kept, with 51 bases framed from the first base. Relative to germline, V is missing 4 bases and J is missing 5 bases, with 11 bases of the junction outside any gene match. For sequencing of the TCRbeta CDR3 region, genomic DNA was extracted from the sorted cells. The immunoSEQ Assay was used to sequence the TCRbeta CDR3 regions. Drawn from immuneACCESS, this table holds only the in-frame rearrangements with V and J called that TCRdb kept. Clones are partly lost; checked studies trace under half to an unresolved V gene and leave the rest unexplained. This sample lists over 20,000 clones; 70% to 80% were detected once. The ten biggest clones cover around a third of the sample. The research as a whole found: In partial responders in the 0.1-3.0 mg/kg groups, normalized peripheral clonal expansion was found to be among the lowest, especially among CD8+ T cells. Low levels of normalized T-cell clonal expansion were also seen in some patients who did not respond. The antigen specificity of the clonally expanded peripheral T cells was not determined. After ivuxolimab, expanded clones were on average more numerous among CD8+ T cells than among CD4+ T cells. Clonal expansion of both CD4+ and CD8+ blood T cells was observed from baseline to week 6 at doses 0.1 to 3.0 mg/kg.

As for this clone: Its antigen target is currently unknown. Within one base of it there is no much larger clone, and no base qualities were kept.

The trial excluded patients who had a history of autoimmune disease or were on systemic immunosuppression. Peripheral blood for TCR sequencing was collected from all dose cohorts at baseline, on cycle 4 day 1, and on cycle 7 day 1. The samples were taken from a phase I, first-in-human, multicenter, open-label dose-escalation trial of ivuxolimab. Adults with locally advanced or metastatic melanoma, renal cell carcinoma, hepatocellular carcinoma or head and neck squamous cell carcinoma were enrolled in the trial. Before TCR sequencing, CD4+ T cells and CD8+ T cells were sorted from peripheral blood as separate populations.

The material sequenced was CD4+ or CD8+ T cells sorted from blood, taken in a trial of the OX40 agonist ivuxolimab. The rearrangement combines TRBV7-6 with TRBJ2-5; 12 middle bases align to TRBD1. The origin of this receptor is an adult with an advanced solid tumor such as melanoma, head and neck, liver or kidney cancer. The CDR3 protein sequence reads: CASSWKTGQGASETQYF. The DNA is TGTGCCAGCAGCTGGAAAACGGGACAGGGGGCTTCGGAGACCCAGTACTTC.